This paragraph reports one T cell receptor (beta chain). Its antigen is unknown. Some clones are missing from TCRdb's copy, which holds only in-frame ones; the method was immunoSEQ multiplex PCR. The sample holds 9,300 or so clones, over 70% seen once. These data originate in a study of tumor-infiltrating lymphocytes in localized non-small cell lung cancer. Looking at the study overall: Some samples were collected after neoadjuvant chemotherapy; smokers, never-smokers and several histologies were included. Study findings and constraints: Not all patients were TCR sequenced, owing to tissue quantity.

The germline V gene encodes CDR1 SGHRS and CDR2 YFSETQ. The V end was cut by 0 bases, the J end by 7 bases, with 20 bases between. The CDR3 runs to 16 residues. V usage is TRBV5-1 and J usage is TRBJ2-7, with D possibly TRBD2 on 6 matching bases. This clonotype was obtained from a human donor with non-small cell lung cancer. The sample consisted of uninvolved lung tissue not adjacent to the tumor. CDR3 loop: CASSLVADPYPIEQYF. CDR3 coding DNA: TGCGCCAGCAGCTTGGTAGCGGATCCCTACCCTATTGAGCAGTACTTC.